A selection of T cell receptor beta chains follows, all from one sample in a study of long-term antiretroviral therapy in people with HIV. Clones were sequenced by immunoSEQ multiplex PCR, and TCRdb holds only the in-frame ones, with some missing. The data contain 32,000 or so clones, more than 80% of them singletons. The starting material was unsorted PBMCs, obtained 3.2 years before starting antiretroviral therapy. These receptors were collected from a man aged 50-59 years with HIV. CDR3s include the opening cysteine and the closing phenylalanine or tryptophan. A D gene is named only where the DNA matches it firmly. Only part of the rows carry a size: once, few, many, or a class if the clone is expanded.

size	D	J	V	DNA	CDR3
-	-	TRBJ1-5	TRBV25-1	TGTGCCAGCAGTGGGGGTATAGAGCCCCAGCATTTT	CASSGGIEPQHF
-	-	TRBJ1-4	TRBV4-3	TGCGCCAGCAGCCAAGTGGGTACGGCTAATGAAAAACTGTTTTTT	CASSQVGTANEKLFF
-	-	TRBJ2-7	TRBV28	TGTGCCACCGAGGGGAGGAACTCCTACGAGCAGTACTTC	CATEGRNSYEQYF
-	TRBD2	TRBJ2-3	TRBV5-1	TGCGCCAGCAGCAGAAACCGCCTAGCGGGAGAGGTAGATACGCAGTATTTT	CASSRNRLAGEVDTQYF
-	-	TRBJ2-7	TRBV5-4	TGTGCCAGCAGCTTGGGGTGGAACTACGAGCAGTACTTC	CASSLGWNYEQYF
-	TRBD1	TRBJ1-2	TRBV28	TGTGCCAGCAATACCCGGACAGGGGGGGACTATGGCTACACCTTC	CASNTRTGGDYGYTF
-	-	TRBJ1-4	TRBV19	TGTGCCAGTAGTGCAAGCGCCGGGAGGGAAAAACTGTTTTTT	CASSASAGREKLFF
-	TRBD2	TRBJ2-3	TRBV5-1	TGCGCCAGCAGCGCTAGCGGGAGGCCAGATACGCAGTATTTT	CASSASGRPDTQYF
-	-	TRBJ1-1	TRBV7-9	TGTGCCAGCAGCTCCGACCCAAAAGGATCGAACACTGAAGCTTTCTTT	CASSSDPKGSNTEAFF
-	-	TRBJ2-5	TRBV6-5	TGTGCCAGCCAAAGGGCGGAGGGGGGAGAGACCCAGTACTTC	CASQRAEGGETQYF
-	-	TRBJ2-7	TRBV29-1	TGCAGCGTACGACTCGCTTTGGAGGAGCAGTACTTC	CSVRLALEEQYF
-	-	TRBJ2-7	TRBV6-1	TGTGCCAGCAGTGAAGCTACTCCCTACGAGCAGTACTTC	CASSEATPYEQYF
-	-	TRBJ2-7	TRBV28	TGTGCCAGCAGTACTTTGGCTCTTTGGGGGGAGCAGTACTTC	CASSTLALWGEQYF
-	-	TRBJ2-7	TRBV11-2	TGTGCCAGCAGCGAGGGACGGACTTCCTACGAGCAGTACTTC	CASSEGRTSYEQYF
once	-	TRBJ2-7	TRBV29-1	TGCAGCGTCGCCGGAGGGAGCCACGAGCAGTACTTC	CSVAGGSHEQYF
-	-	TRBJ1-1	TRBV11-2	TGTGCCAGCAGCTTAGTCTCCGGGGCTGAAGCTTTCTTT	CASSLVSGAEAFF